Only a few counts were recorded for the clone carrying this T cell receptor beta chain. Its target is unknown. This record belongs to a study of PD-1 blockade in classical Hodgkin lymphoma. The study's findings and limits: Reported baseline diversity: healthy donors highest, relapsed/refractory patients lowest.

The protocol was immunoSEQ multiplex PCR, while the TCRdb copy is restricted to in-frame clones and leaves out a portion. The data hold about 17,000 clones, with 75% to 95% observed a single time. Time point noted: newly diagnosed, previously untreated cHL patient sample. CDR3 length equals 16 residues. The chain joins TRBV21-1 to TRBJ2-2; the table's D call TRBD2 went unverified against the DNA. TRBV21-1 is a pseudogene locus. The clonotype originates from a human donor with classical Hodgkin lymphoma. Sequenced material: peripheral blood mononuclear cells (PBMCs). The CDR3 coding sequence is TGTGCCAGCAGCGCGCCTAGCGGGGGAGGGACCGGGGAGCTGTTTTTT. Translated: CASSAPSGGGTGELFF.